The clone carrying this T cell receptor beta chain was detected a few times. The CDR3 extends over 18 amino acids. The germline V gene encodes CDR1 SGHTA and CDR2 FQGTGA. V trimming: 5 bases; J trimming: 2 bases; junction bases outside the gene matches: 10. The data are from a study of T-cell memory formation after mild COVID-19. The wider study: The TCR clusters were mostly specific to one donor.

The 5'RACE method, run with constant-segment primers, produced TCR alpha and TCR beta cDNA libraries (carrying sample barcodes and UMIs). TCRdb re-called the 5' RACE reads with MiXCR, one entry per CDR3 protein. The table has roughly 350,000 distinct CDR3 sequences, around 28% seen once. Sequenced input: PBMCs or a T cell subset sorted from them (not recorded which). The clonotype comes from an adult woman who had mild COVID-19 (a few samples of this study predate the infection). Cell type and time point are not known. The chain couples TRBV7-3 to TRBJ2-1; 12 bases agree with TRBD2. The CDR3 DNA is TGTGCCAGCAGCCGACTAGCGGGGGCGAGCTTGCCCTACAATGAGCAGTTCTTC. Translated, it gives CASSRLAGASLPYNEQFF.